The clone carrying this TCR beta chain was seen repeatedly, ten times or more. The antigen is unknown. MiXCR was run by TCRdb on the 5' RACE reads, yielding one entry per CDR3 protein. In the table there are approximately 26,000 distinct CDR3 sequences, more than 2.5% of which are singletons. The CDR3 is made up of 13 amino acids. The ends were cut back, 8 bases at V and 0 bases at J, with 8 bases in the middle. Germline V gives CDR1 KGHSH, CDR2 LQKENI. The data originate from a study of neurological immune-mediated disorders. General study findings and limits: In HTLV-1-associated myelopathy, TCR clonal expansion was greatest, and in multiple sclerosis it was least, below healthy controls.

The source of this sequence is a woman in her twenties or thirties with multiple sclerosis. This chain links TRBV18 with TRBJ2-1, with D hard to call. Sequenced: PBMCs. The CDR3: CASGRSSYNEQFF. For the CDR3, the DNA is TGTGCCAGCGGGCGGTCCTCCTACAATGAGCAGTTCTTC.